The 25 T cell receptor beta chains below all came from one sample that was sequenced in a study of cytomegalovirus exposure and HLA in healthy donors. PCR employed 60 Vbeta and 13 Jbeta primers. Repertoires were generated with immunoSEQ multiplex PCR, while TCRdb's copy carries only in-frame clones and drops some. The sample contains 60,000 to 65,000 clones, more than 70% of which appear only once. Sequenced material: PBMCs. These receptors were taken from a man aged 18 to 30 in good health and CMV-seronegative.

This chain joins TRBV11-3 and TRBJ1-4; the D is unclear. Between the trimmed V and J ends, which lost 4 bases and 0 bases, there was a span of 6 bases. CDR1 and CDR2 (germline): SGHNT, YENEEA. The CDR3 is made up of 14 amino acids. CDR3 amino acids: CASSSFATNEKLFF. As DNA, the CDR3 is TGTGCCAGCAGCTCATTTGCAACTAATGAAAAACTGTTTTTT.

This chain connects TRBV28 to TRBJ1-5; 9 positions agree with TRBD1. V dropped 6 bases and J dropped 4; count of bases not matched to a gene: 4. Germline V gene sequence: CDR1 MDHEN, CDR2 SYDVKM. The CDR3 is 14 residues long. The chain's CDR3 is CASSKDRGNQPQHF. CDR3 in DNA: TGTGCCAGCAGCAAGGACAGGGGTAATCAGCCCCAGCATTTT.

A single count supports this clone. The chain recombines TRBV11-3 with TRBJ2-3, with TRBD2 matching over 8 bases. V gave up 3 bases and J gave up 2 bases; unmatched junction bases: 4. Germline assignment: CDR1 SGHNT and CDR2 YENEEA. The CDR3 runs to 15 residues. CDR3 bases: TGTGCCAGCAGCTTTAGCGGGGAACCCACAGATACGCAGTATTTT. Protein product: CASSFSGEPTDTQYF.

The chain employs TRBV5-1 and TRBJ2-7; TRBD1 matches 8 bases. Losses at the gene ends were 4 bases for V and 3 bases for J; bases not matched to a gene: 3. The CDR3 runs to 13 residues. The germline V gene has CDR1 SGHRS and CDR2 YFSETQ. This chain's CDR3 is CASSLGTGYEQYF. CDR3 coding DNA: TGCGCCAGCAGCCTGGGGACAGGCTACGAGCAGTACTTC.

The V call is TRBV4-2, the J call TRBJ2-1; weak D call: TRBD2 (6 bases). The CDR3 runs 18 residues. Germline assignment: CDR1 LGHNA and CDR2 YNFKEQ. The V end lost 0 bases, the J end lost 0 bases, and 15 bases lay between the germline ends. The CDR3 nucleotides are TGTGCCAGCAGCCAAGATTTGCGTCTAGCGAGCTCCTACAATGAGCAGTTCTTC. Translation gives CASSQDLRLASSYNEQFF.

The chain uses TRBV6-5 and TRBJ2-7, with D uncertain. Germline CDR1 reads MNHEY; CDR2 reads SVGAGI. The CDR3 runs to 14 residues. V lost 1 base and J lost 3, with 10 bases in between. CDR3 nucleotides: TGTGCCAGCAGTTACTTGAAACAGCACTACGAGCAGTACTTC. Its translation: CASSYLKQHYEQYF.

The chain has TRBV7-2 and TRBJ2-3; D unclear. CDR3 length: 13 residues. V shed 5 bases and J shed 3 bases, with 9 bases lying between them. The V gene's germline CDR1 is SGHTA and CDR2 FQGNSA. The CDR3 region is CASSTSRTDTQYF. CDR3 nucleotides: TGTGCCAGCAGCACCTCTAGAACAGATACGCAGTATTTT.

The sample holds a few counts of this clone. This chain connects TRBV6-5 to TRBJ1-1; 11 bases align to TRBD1. CDR1 MNHEY and CDR2 SVGAGI come from the germline V gene. The CDR3 extends over 13 amino acids. After removal of 5 bases from V and 11 bases from J, the junction contained 7 bases not matched to a gene. In DNA, the CDR3 is TGTGCCAGCAGTAGGACAGGGGGCGATCGCGCTTTCTTT. Protein: CASSRTGGDRAFF.

The V call is TRBV27, the J call TRBJ1-2; weak D call: TRBD1 (5 bases). The CDR3 consists of 11 residues. CDR1 and CDR2 (germline): MNHEY, SMNVEV (reference sequence). V gave up 4 bases and J gave up 7 bases, with 7 bases separating them. CDR3 sequence: CASSSGGGYTF. DNA of the CDR3: TGTGCCAGCAGTTCCGGGGGTGGCTACACCTTC.

The chain has TRBV6-5 and TRBJ1-1; D is ambiguous. With 7 bases removed from V and 3 bases from J, the gap between germline ends came to 12 bases. The CDR3 is 13 residues long. CDR1 is MNHEY and CDR2 is SVGAGI in the germline V gene. For the CDR3, the DNA is TGTGCCAGCATTCCGGAGAGGCACACTGAAGCTTTCTTT. It specifies CASIPERHTEAFF.

This clone was recorded once. The V and J genes are TRBV5-1 and TRBJ2-5, with 8 bases aligning to TRBD1. The junction had 6 bases not matched to a gene; V was cut back by 2 bases and J by 9 bases. The CDR3 runs 13 residues. The germline V gene has CDR1 SGHRS and CDR2 YFSETQ. CDR3 sequence (DNA): TGCGCCAGCAGCTTCGGACAGGGTTGGGCCCAGTACTTC. Protein product: CASSFGQGWAQYF.

This clone was seen just once. This chain joins TRBV30 and TRBJ2-3, with a tentative D call TRBD2 (6 bases). The CDR3 consists of 14 residues. Germline CDR1 and CDR2: GTSNPN and SVGIG (reference sequence). The V gene lost 6 bases and the J gene lost 6 bases, with 19 bases spanning the gap. The CDR3 here is CACSGGVGKDTQYF. In DNA, the CDR3 is TGTGCCTGCTCGGGCGGGGTAGGTAAGGATACGCAGTATTTT. The full variable domain, in which reference TRBV30 and TRBJ2-3 provide the parts outside the CDR3, is SQTIHQWPATLVQPVGSPLSLECTVEGTSNPNLYWYRQAAGRGLQLLFYSVGIGQISSEVPQNLSASRPQDRQFILSSKKLLLSDSGFYLCACSGGVGKDTQYFGPGTRLTVL.

The chain has TRBV6-1 and TRBJ2-2; 7 bases line up with TRBD2. The germline CDR1 and CDR2 sequences are MNHNS and SASEGT. This CDR3 is built from 17 residues. The V gene end was trimmed by 2 bases and the J gene end by 7 bases; junction bases not matched to a gene: 13. The CDR3 nucleotides are TGTGCCAGCAGTGAATGGGTTAGCGGGTCCAGTTACGGGGAGCTGTTTTTT. Its protein product is CASSEWVSGSSYGELFF.

V is TRBV7-2 and J is TRBJ2-5, with 9 bases that match TRBD2. The V segment lost 6 bases and the J segment 5 bases; nucleotides outside the gene matches: 19. This CDR3 region has 18 residues. Germline CDR1 and CDR2: SGHTA and FQGNSA. The DNA of the CDR3 is TGTGCCAGCAGACCGTTTACGAGTGTGCGGGGGGGCCGGGAGACCCAGTACTTC. Translation: CASRPFTSVRGGRETQYF. The entire variable domain, with the rest obtained from reference TRBV7-2 and TRBJ2-5, is as follows: GAGVSQSPSNKVTEKGKDVELRCDPISGHTALYWYRQSLGQGLEFLIYFQGNSAPDKSGLPSDRFSAERTGGSVSTLTIQRTQQEDSAVYLCASRPFTSVRGGRETQYFGPGTRLLVL.

The rearrangement joins TRBV7-9 to TRBJ1-1; the D is unclear. The germline CDR1 and CDR2 sequences are SEHNR and FQNEAQ (reference sequence). The CDR3 spans 12 residues. Trimming stripped 5 bases from V and 8 bases from J, with 12 bases between. The CDR3 DNA sequence: TGTGCCAGCAGCCCCGCTAGCGGGGAAGCTTTCTTT. Its translation is CASSPASGEAFF.

V usage is TRBV6-1 and J usage is TRBJ1-1; unclear D gene. The germline CDR1 and CDR2 sequences are MNHNS and SASEGT. Trimming cost V 0 bases and J 5 bases, with 16 bases left between them. This CDR3 has 16 residues. CDR3 sequence: CASSEAWAIGGTEAFF. For the CDR3, the DNA is TGTGCCAGCAGTGAAGCGTGGGCCATCGGAGGTACTGAAGCTTTCTTT.

V and J are TRBV15 and TRBJ2-3; D is ambiguous. Germline V CDR1 and CDR2: LNHNV, YYDKDF (reference sequence). CDR3 length: 15 amino acids. Trimming left V 5 bases short and J 4 bases short, with 16 bases between. The CDR3 bases are TGTGCCACCAGCCCCAGACCTAGTACGCCAGATACGCAGTATTTT. Its protein is CATSPRPSTPDTQYF.

The V gene is TRBV6-4, the J gene TRBJ2-1, with 16 nucleotides matching TRBD2. Germline CDR1 is MRHNA and CDR2 is SNTAGT. V was pared by 0 bases and J by 8 bases, with 1 base of the junction left unmatched. CDR3 length: 16 amino acids. CDR3 bases: TGTGCCAGCAGTGACTCGGGACTAGCGGGGGGGCATGAGCAGTTCTTC. It is translated as CASSDSGLAGGHEQFF.

V is TRBV5-8 and J is TRBJ1-6; 7 bases match TRBD1. The V and J ends lost 0 bases and 8 bases, in that order; junction bases with no gene match: 5. Per germline, CDR1 SGHTS and CDR2 YDEGEE. This CDR3 comprises 15 residues. This CDR3 is CASSLAGGEDSPLHF. The DNA for the CDR3 is TGTGCCAGCAGCTTGGCAGGGGGAGAGGATTCACCCCTCCACTTT. The full variable domain, in which reference TRBV5-8 and TRBJ1-6 provide the parts outside the CDR3, is EAGVTQSPTHLIKTRGQQATLRCSPISGHTSVYWYQQALGLGLQFLLWYDEGEERNRGNFPPRFSGRQFPNYSSELNVNALELEDSALYLCASSLAGGEDSPLHFGNGTRLTVT.

The chain employs TRBV5-4 and TRBJ2-4, with TRBD1 matching 10 bases. V was clipped by 4 bases and J by 8 bases; unmatched bases: 3. Looked up from germline, CDR1 is SGHNT and CDR2 is YYREEE (reference sequence). CDR3 length: 13 residues. For the CDR3, the DNA is TGTGCCAGCAGCCCGGACAGGGGGGACATTCAGTACTTC. This codes for CASSPDRGDIQYF. Variable domain in full (rest from reference TRBV5-4 and TRBJ2-4): ETGVTQSPTHLIKTRGQQVTLRCSSQSGHNTVSWYQQALGQGPQFIFQYYREEENGRGNFPPRFSGLQFPNYSSELNVNALELDDSALYLCASSPDRGDIQYFGAGTRLSVL.

The chain couples TRBV2 to TRBJ2-3; maybe TRBD1 (6 bases). V lost 4 bases and J lost 2, with 13 bases in between. Germline CDR1 SNHLY, CDR2 FYNNEI. The CDR3 contains 15 residues. The CDR3 sequence: CASSAGTLSTDTQYF. Here the CDR3 DNA reads TGTGCCAGCAGTGCCGGGACACTGTCCACAGATACGCAGTATTTT.

The V and J genes are TRBV7-9 and TRBJ1-2; tentative D call: TRBD1 (6 bases). CDR3 length: 14 residues. CDR1 and CDR2 from the germline V gene are SEHNR and FQNEAQ (reference sequence). V lost 7 bases to trimming and J lost 7 bases, with 19 bases between them. The CDR3 bases are TGTGCCAGCAAACAGGGAGCCGGGGGGATTGGCTACACCTTC. This encodes CASKQGAGGIGYTF.

The J gene is TRBJ1-1, the V gene TRBV30, with 7 bases matching TRBD1. CDR1 is GTSNPN and CDR2 is SVGIG in the germline V gene (reference sequence). J was trimmed by 10 bases and V by 2 bases; bases with no gene match: 13. The CDR3 sequence is 14 residues long. The CDR3: CAWSHPDRPAAAFF. In nucleotides, the CDR3 is TGTGCCTGGAGTCATCCGGACAGGCCCGCTGCAGCTTTCTTT.

The rearrangement uses TRBV7-2 and TRBJ2-2; 12 nucleotides line up with TRBD2. This CDR3 spans 15 amino acids. The germline CDR1 and CDR2 sequences are SGHTA and FQGNSA. J was trimmed by 4 bases and V by 4 bases; bases with no gene match: 1. CDR3 amino acids: CASSSLAGGTGELFF. As DNA, the CDR3 is TGTGCCAGCAGCTCACTAGCGGGGGGCACCGGGGAGCTGTTTTTT.

The gene calls are TRBV19 and TRBJ1-1, with TRBD1 as a possible D gene (5 bases). With 1 base removed from V and 9 bases from J, the gap between germline ends came to 9 bases. Germline V lookup: CDR1 LNHDA, CDR2 SQIVND (reference sequence). The CDR3 covers 12 residues. CDR3 loop: CASSIVGHQAFF. As DNA, the CDR3 is TGTGCCAGTAGTATAGTGGGGCATCAAGCTTTCTTT. Using reference TRBV19 and TRBJ1-1 for the parts outside the CDR3, the full variable domain is DGGITQSPKYLFRKEGQNVTLSCEQNLNHDAMYWYRQDPGQGLRLIYYSQIVNDFQKGDIAEGYSVSREKKESFPLTVTSAQKNPTAFYLCASSIVGHQAFFGQGTRLTVV.